Listed below are T cell receptor beta chains from one sample, sequenced in a study of T cell responses to AZD1222 COVID-19 vaccine. Some clones are missing from TCRdb's copy, which holds only in-frame ones; the method was immunoSEQ multiplex PCR. The data contain some 100,000 clones, more than 85% of them singletons. The input for sequencing was peripheral blood, taken on day 0 of AZD1222 vaccination. The receptors derive from an adult in good health. Each CDR3 is given with its conserved first and last residue.

v_call cdr3_aa
TRBV19 CASSGTASNQPQHF
TRBV6-5 CASSYGYRVNTEAFF
TRBV10-3 CAIRGLAGTDNEQFF
TRBV19 CASSPQPRRNEKLFF
TRBV23-1 CASIPIEEQSHQPQHF
TRBV25-1 CASSAFGQGINGYTF
TRBV5-4 CASSLGGASGANVLTF
TRBV2 CASSGGGDTQYF
TRBV30 CAWSIGTANTEAFF
TRBV30 CAWRQGANTEAFF
TRBV4-2 CASSQGQVYGTYNEQFF
TRBV7-9 CASSPPRAQLTDTQYF
TRBV7-9 CARPRGWANEKLFF
TRBV11-2 CASSLDGQELLNEKLFF
TRBV7-2 CASSPGQGVNSPLHF
TRBV25-1 CASSERGAVKETQYF
TRBV2 CASLPRGSRAYNSPLHF
TRBV4-1 CASSQTPGQGGVVSNSPLHF
TRBV11-2 CASSLRGADYGYTF
TRBV2 CASSEAGTGAYGYTF
TRBV4-2 CASSQAGTAEAFF
TRBV6-2/TRBV6-3 CASSLDSRNQPQHF
TRBV3-1/TRBV3-2 CASSYWTVSSYEQYF
TRBV29-1 CSVESQELTGELFF
TRBV7-2 CASSLATYSNQPQHF
TRBV12-3/TRBV12-4 CASSRGEAFF
TRBV15 CATSRTGNMNTEAFF
TRBV29-1 CSVEDPERNYGYTF
TRBV5-4 CASSSPGSYEQYF
TRBV5-5 CASGSRVSAYEQYF
TRBV28 CASSSGLAGGQEQFF
TRBV7-9 CASRGTALYGYTF
TRBV6-5 CASSYDHLLDEQFF
TRBV5-1 CASSFGDRGHSGNTIYF
TRBV5-1 CASSLTSGVLETQYF
TRBV7-2 CASSRGSNYGYTF
TRBV28 CASSFRSSQGLRSNQPQHF
TRBV7-3 CASSSPPTDTQYF
TRBV30 CAWSAPGTAFTEAFF
TRBV12-5 CASGLGQGSNQPQHF
TRBV2 CASSEMATVSGANVLTF
TRBV15 CATSRTGTGNSPLHF
TRBV6-5 CASSSNSGTGIHGYTF
TRBV3-1/TRBV3-2 CASSRNTEAFF
TRBV5-1 CASSLLTGATEAFF
TRBV28 CASSPGLAGVRTGELFF
TRBV5-6 CASSLRDSHPDTQYF
TRBV6-1 CASSEVRRHSNQPQHF
TRBV6-5 CASSGVNYEQYF
TRBV15 CATRGQSYEQYF
TRBV3-1/TRBV3-2 CASSQGSFSGGGNEQFF
TRBV4-2 CASSQVTTDTQYF
TRBV14 CASSQLSSYNSPLHF